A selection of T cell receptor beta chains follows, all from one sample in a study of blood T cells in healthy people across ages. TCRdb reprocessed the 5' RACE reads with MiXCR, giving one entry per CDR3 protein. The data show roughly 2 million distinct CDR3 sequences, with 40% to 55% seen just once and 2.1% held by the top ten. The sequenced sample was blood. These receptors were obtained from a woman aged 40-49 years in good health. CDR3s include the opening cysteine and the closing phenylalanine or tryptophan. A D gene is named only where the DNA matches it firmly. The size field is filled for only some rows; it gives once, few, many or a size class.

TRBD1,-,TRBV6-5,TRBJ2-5,TGTGCCAGCAGTTACGGGCCAGGGGGCCGGCAGTACTTC,CASSYGPGGRQYF
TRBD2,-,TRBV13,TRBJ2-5,TGTGCCAGTAGCACCCAGCGGGGGGAAAGGGAGACCCAGTACTTC,CASSTQRGERETQYF
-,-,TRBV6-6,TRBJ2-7,TGTGCCAGCAGTTACTCGATCAGGGCACAGGGATCCTACGAGCAGTACTTC,CASSYSIRAQGSYEQYF
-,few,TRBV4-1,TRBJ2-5,TGCGCCAGCAGCCCCGGAAATTCAGAGACCCAGTACTTC,CASSPGNSETQYF
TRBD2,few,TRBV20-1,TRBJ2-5,TGCAGTGCCATCGTCCCGGGACTAGTAGAGACCCAGTACTTC,CSAIVPGLVETQYF
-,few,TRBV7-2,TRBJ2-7,TGTGCCAGCAGCTTAGCGTTGCCTACCTACGAGCAGTACTTC,CASSLALPTYEQYF
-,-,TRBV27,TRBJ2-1,TGTGCCAGCAGTTTTCAGGCGCATAAATCCTCCTACAATGAGCAGTTCTTC,CASSFQAHKSSYNEQFF
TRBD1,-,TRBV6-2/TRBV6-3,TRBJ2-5,TGTGCCAGCAGTTACGGCGTGGGACAGACCCTAGAGACCCAGTACTTC,CASSYGVGQTLETQYF
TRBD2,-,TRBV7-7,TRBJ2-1,TGTGCTAGCTCAACCGAGGGAGGGGCTGAGCAGTTCTTC,CASSTEGGAEQFF
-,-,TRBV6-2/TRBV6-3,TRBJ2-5,TGTGCCAGCAGGAGGAATTGGTCCCAAGAGACCCAGTACTTC,CASRRNWSQETQYF
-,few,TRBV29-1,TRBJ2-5,TGCAGCGTTGAAGTCCGGGGGCTAAAGACCCAGTACTTC,CSVEVRGLKTQYF
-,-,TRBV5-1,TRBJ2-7,TGCGCCAGCAGCTTGGCCGGCAGATCTTTCTCCTCCTACGAGCAGTACTTC,CASSLAGRSFSSYEQYF
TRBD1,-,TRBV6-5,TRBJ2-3,TGTGCCAGCAGTTGGGCGGGACAGGCTCAGAGGACGCAGTATTTT,CASSWAGQAQRTQYF
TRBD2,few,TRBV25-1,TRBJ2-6,TGTGCCAGCAGTAGGACTAGCGGGGGTGCAGGAGGGGCCAACGTCCTGACTTTC,CASSRTSGGAGGANVLTF
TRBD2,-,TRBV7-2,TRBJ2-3,TGTGCCAGCAGCTCTACTAGCGGGGGACTGGATACGCAGTATTTT,CASSSTSGGLDTQYF
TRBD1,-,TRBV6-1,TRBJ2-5,TGTGCCAGCAGTGAATGGACAGGGTGGCGAGAGACCCAGTACTTC,CASSEWTGWRETQYF
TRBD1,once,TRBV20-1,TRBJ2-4,TGCAGTGCCACGGGGGAGACAGGGGTTACCAAAAACATTCAGTACTTC,CSATGETGVTKNIQYF
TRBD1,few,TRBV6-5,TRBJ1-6,TGTGCCAGCAGACCCGGGACAGAGGATAATTCACCCCTCCACTTT,CASRPGTEDNSPLHF
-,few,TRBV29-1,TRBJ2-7,TGCAGCGTTGAACAGGGGGGGGAGCAGTACTTC,CSVEQGGEQYF
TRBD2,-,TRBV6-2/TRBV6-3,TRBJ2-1,TGTGCCAGCAGTACCCTAGCGGGGGGGCGAAACAATGAGCAGTTCTTC,CASSTLAGGRNNEQFF
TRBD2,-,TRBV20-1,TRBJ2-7,TGCAGTGCTAGAAGCGGGACTAGCGGAAGATCCTACGAGCAGTACTTC,CSARSGTSGRSYEQYF
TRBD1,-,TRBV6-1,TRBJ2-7,TGTGCCAGCAGGGGTGGCGGACAGGCCACCTACGAGCAGTACTTC,CASRGGGQATYEQYF
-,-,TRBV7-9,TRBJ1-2,TGTGCCAGCAGTCAGATGCCCACTCCATATGGCTACACCTTC,CASSQMPTPYGYTF
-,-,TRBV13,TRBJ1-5,TGTGCCAGCAGCTCGCAGGGGACACCCAATCAGCCCCAGCATTTT,CASSSQGTPNQPQHF
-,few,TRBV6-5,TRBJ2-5,TGTGCCAGCAGTTACTCTCCCAGGGGTGATGGGACCCAGTACTTC,CASSYSPRGDGTQYF
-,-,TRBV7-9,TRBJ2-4,TGTGCCAGCAGCTTAGAGAGAGGCAGGCTGGTAGGAGCCAAAAACATTCAGTACTTC,CASSLERGRLVGAKNIQYF
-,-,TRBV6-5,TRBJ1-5,TGTGCCAGCAGTTACTCCAGGGCTCAGCCCCAGCATTTT,CASSYSRAQPQHF
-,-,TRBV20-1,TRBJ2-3,TGCAGTGCTAGCCCGGACGGCCGCACAGATACGCAGTATTTT,CSASPDGRTDTQYF
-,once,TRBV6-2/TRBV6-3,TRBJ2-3,TGTGCCAGCAGTTCCCGTAGCAGGGCAGATACGCAGTATTTT,CASSSRSRADTQYF
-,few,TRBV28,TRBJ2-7,TGTGCCAGCAGTTCGAGCACAACCTACGAGCAGTACTTC,CASSSSTTYEQYF
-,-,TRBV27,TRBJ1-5,TGTGCCAGCAGTCCCTACAGACAGGCCAATCAGCCCCAGCATTTT,CASSPYRQANQPQHF
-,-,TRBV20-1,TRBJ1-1,TGCAGTGCTCCCCCCGGGCCCTTGAACACTGAAGCTTTCTTT,CSAPPGPLNTEAFF
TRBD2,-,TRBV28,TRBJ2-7,TGTGCCAGCAGTTCTCCGACTAGCGGGGATTACAATGAGCAGTACTTC,CASSSPTSGDYNEQYF
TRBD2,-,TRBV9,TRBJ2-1,TGTGCCAGCACTTCCACTAGCGGGGACAATGCGCAGTTCTTC,CASTSTSGDNAQFF
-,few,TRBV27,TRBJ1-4,TGTGCCAGCAAAAATACAGCGTTTAATGAAAAACTGTTTTTT,CASKNTAFNEKLFF
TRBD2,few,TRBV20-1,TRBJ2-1,TGCAGTGCTAGAGGGGCTAGCGGATACTACAATGAGCAGTTCTTC,CSARGASGYYNEQFF
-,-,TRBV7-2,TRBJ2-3,TGTGCCAGCAGCTTACTCGGGAATACGCAGTATTTT,CASSLLGNTQYF
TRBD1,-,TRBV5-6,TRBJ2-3,TGTGCCAGCAGCTCCGACAGGGGGCAAGCAGATACGCAGTATTTT,CASSSDRGQADTQYF
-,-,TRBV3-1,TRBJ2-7,TGTGCCAGCAGCCACAAGGCAGGGTCCCCCTACGAGCAGTACTTC,CASSHKAGSPYEQYF
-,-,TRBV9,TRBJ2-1,TGTGCCAGCAGCACACTTCGTTGGGGAGGCAGCTCCTACAATGAGCAGTTCTTC,CASSTLRWGGSSYNEQFF
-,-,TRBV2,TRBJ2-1,TGTGCCAGCAGTGCTTTGCGCCAGAGGAACAATGAGCAGTTCTTC,CASSALRQRNNEQFF
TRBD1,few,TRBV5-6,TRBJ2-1,TGTGCCAGTACAGTGGCCGCCGGGACAGGGCCTTACAATGAGCAGTTCTTC,CASTVAAGTGPYNEQFF
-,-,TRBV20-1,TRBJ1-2,TGCAGTGCTAGAACCGGCGCGGGTAGCTTTGGCTACACCTTC,CSARTGAGSFGYTF
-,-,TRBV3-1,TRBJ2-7,TGTGCCAGCAGGCCGACAGGACTGCACTCCTACGAGCAGTACTTC,CASRPTGLHSYEQYF
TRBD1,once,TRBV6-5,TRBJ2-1,TGTGCCAGCAGTGCTGCAGGGGGATCTACCAATGAGCAGTTCTTC,CASSAAGGSTNEQFF